The present T cell receptor beta chain was sequenced within a study of CD8+ T cells in alopecia areata (dated by TCRdb to 2016 to 2019). Describing the broader study: The treated patients, all with moderate-to-severe alopecia areata, were enrolled in an open-label pilot trial of oral tofacitinib given at 5 to 10 mg twice daily. Amplification of TCRbeta CDR3 regions was done by immunoSEQ multiplex PCR using 35 Vbeta forward primers and 13 Jbeta reverse primers. Clonality in the scalp was compared among normal scalp (n=4), patchy alopecia areata scalp (n=8), and alopecia totalis/universalis scalp (n=8). In treated patients, disease severity was measured using the SALT score, which gives the percentage of scalp surface area affected. On the human side, TCRbeta sequencing was run on scalp tissue and on sorted CD4+ and CD8+ peripheral blood T cells from healthy controls and from alopecia areata patients with either patchy or totalis/universalis disease. The RNA source kit depended on sample type: the PAXgene miRNA kit for fixed scalp, the miRNeasy kit for PBMCs, and the RNeasy kit for mouse skin. Patients on tofacitinib were biopsied at baseline and after 4 and 24 weeks of treatment, and several of the patients also had a later scalp biopsy. Tofacitinib was administered for 6 to 18 months, and 6 months of follow-up off drug were then conducted to assess delayed response and recurrence. To study T cell clonal expansion in alopecia areata, the researchers applied high-throughput TCRbeta sequencing to both the C3H/HeJ mouse model and human patients. What the work shows at the level of the full study, not this receptor alone: Many expanded lesional clones persisted in scalp and blood during tofacitinib treatment, which may partly explain relapse after stopping treatment. Shared TCR sequences between patients were less evident than in mice, which may be partly attributable to HLA diversity in the patient population. Scalp clonality and the number of expanded CD8+ clones among the top 100 scalp clones were significantly decreased by tofacitinib. The treated cohort was small, with a single nonresponder, so links between baseline CD8+ expansion and response need larger studies. Lesional scalp, especially in alopecia totalis/universalis, showed higher clonality and more expanded CD8+ clones than normal scalp, suggesting antigenic drive. Resident alphabeta T cells in normal human skin are also sequenced, complicating scalp TCR repertoire analysis, unlike mouse skin dominated by gammadelta T cells.

Reading the label with the study, this specimen's time point is: approximately 4 weeks on oral tofacitinib. Explained via the paper, the treatment or condition label denotes: oral pan-JAK inhibitor, 5-10 mg twice daily. Lesional scalp punch biopsies and peripheral blood were obtained from alopecia areata patients. PBMCs were separated by density centrifugation and stained for CD3, CD4 and CD8, after which CD4+ and CD8+ T cells were sorted on a FACSAria. The library was made by the immunoSEQ multiplex PCR assay. RNA was extracted from all samples and reverse transcribed into cDNA, which served as template for TCR sequencing. SuperScript III was used to make first-strand cDNA, primed with a 2:1 mix of oligo-dT and random hexamers. A synthetic immune receptor repertoire was used to gauge amplification bias, and whatever bias remained was removed computationally. In the source study's methods: Raw reads were preprocessed to remove errors, and CDR3 was defined by IMGT conventions from the conserved cysteine to phenylalanine. Clonality was computed as 1 minus the Shannon entropy, with the entropy normalized by log2 of the number of productive unique TCRs. Scalp TCRbeta sequences were cross-referenced with sorted blood CD4 and CD8 repertoires so that the CD4 or CD8 identity of scalp clones could be inferred. This is the immuneACCESS table as TCRdb keeps it, with only in-frame sequences that have V and J called. A part of the clones is gone; compared with another copy, unresolved V genes explain less than half, and the rest is unexplained. V, J and clone size are those of that table, while D and trimming were read from the DNA. The sample profile shows around 150,000 clones; less than 70% of them were found once. The biggest ten clones account for 0.91% of the sample.

With respect to this clone: Its antigen is not yet known. Base qualities are not provided; no much larger clone lies one nucleotide away.

This sequence originates from a human donor with alopecia areata. The specimen comprised CD4+ T cells sorted from blood, sampled at week 4, from a patient treated with tofacitinib.

The nucleotide sequence is TGTGCCAGCAGTGAAGAGGATAAACTCGGCGATGAGCAGTTCTTC. Its product reads: CASSEEDKLGDEQFF. This sequence uses TRBV2 and TRBJ2-1, with the D gene call left open. CDR1 and CDR2 (SNHLY, FYNNEI) derive from the germline V gene. Trimming costs V 1 base and J 8 bases, and their ends lie 15 bases apart. The CDR3 has 15 amino acids, counting the end cysteine and phenylalanine. Just the 45-base CDR3 DNA is kept, in frame starting at base 1.